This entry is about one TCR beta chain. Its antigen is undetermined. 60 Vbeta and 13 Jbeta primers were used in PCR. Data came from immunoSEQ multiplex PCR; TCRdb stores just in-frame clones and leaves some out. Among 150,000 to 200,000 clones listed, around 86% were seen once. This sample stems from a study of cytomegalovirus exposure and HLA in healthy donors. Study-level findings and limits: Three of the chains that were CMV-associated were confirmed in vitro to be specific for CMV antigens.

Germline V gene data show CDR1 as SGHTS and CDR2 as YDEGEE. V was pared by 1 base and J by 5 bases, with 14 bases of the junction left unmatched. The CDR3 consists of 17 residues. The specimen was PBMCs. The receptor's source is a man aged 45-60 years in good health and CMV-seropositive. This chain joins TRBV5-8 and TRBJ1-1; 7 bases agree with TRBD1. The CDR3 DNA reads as TGTGCCAGCAGCTTGAGAAGGGTGGAGGGGGCGCAAACTGAAGCTTTCTTT. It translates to CASSLRRVEGAQTEAFF.